This TCR beta chain appears in the sequencing data of a study of OX40 agonist ivuxolimab in advanced cancers. Study background: Each patient was given ivuxolimab into a vein every 2 weeks, at 0.01 to 10 mg/kg. Therapy given before enrollment (anti-PD-1, anti-PD-L1 or anti-CTLA-4) was allowed, and over 35% had some. Notes on the study in general: Antigens targeted by the expanded peripheral T cells were not determined.

As concerns this clone: Its antigen is not known.

Measured with immunoSEQ multiplex PCR; TCRdb has only the in-frame clones, and not every one. The sample shows more than 55,000 clones, 65% to 85% of them seen only once. The CDR3 length is 15 residues. The germline V gene has CDR1 SGHTS and CDR2 YDEGEE. Trimming shortened V by 4 bases and J by 0 bases, and 13 bases separated the two germline ends. The source of this sequence is an adult with an advanced solid tumor such as melanoma, head and neck, liver or kidney cancer. Sequencing used CD4+ or CD8+ T cells sorted from blood, obtained in a trial of the OX40 agonist ivuxolimab. J is TRBJ1-1 and V is TRBV5-8; tentative D call: TRBD1 (6 bases). The CDR3 bases are TGTGCCAGCAGCCGGACAGCCATCATGAACACTGAAGCTTTCTTT. Translated, it gives CASSRTAIMNTEAFF.